What follows are 22 T cell receptor beta chains derived from one specimen sequenced in a study of CD8 T cells in Susac syndrome. Random hexamers were used to reverse transcribe about 0.5 to 1 ug of RNA. TCRdb re-analysed the immunoSEQ multiplex PCR reads in MiXCR, keeping a single row per CDR3 protein. The data contain 150,000 to 200,000 distinct CDR3 sequences, approximately 94% of them singletons. The sample comprised CD4+ T cells from PBMCs. The origin of the receptors is a human donor with Susac syndrome.

J is TRBJ1-3 and V is TRBV7-9; TRBD1 matches at 7 bases. V dropped 4 bases and J dropped 4; count of bases not matched to a gene: 7. CDR3 size: 15 residues. Germline-derived CDR1 and CDR2 are SEHNR and FQNEAQ (reference sequence). The CDR3 DNA follows: TGTGCCAGCAGCTATATAACAGGGGTCGGAAACACCATATATTTT. Protein: CASSYITGVGNTIYF.

The V and J genes are TRBV20-1 and TRBJ2-1; D tentatively reads TRBD1 or TRBD2 (6 bases each). Germline V gene data show CDR1 as DFQATT and CDR2 as SNEGSKA (reference sequence). V lost 3 bases to trimming and J lost 10 bases, with 10 bases between them. This CDR3 has 11 residues. CDR3 sequence reads: CSAREGTEQFF. The CDR3 DNA reads TGCAGTGCTAGGGAGGGGACAGAGCAGTTCTTC.

V usage is TRBV3-1 and J usage is TRBJ2-4, with 8 nucleotides matching TRBD2. The trim removed 4 bases at V and 8 bases at J, leaving 7 bases unmatched. The CDR3 has 14 residues. Germline loops: CDR1 LGHDT, CDR2 YNNKEL (reference sequence). In nucleotides, the CDR3 is TGTGCCAGCAGCCTTCGGGGGGGGCTACACATTCAGTACTTC. Encoded protein: CASSLRGGLHIQYF.

The rearrangement joins TRBV30 to TRBJ1-5, with a weak D call TRBD1 (6 bases). Germline V gene lookup returns CDR1 GTSNPN and CDR2 SVGIG (reference sequence). V dropped 3 bases and J dropped 6 bases, with 21 bases sitting between them. The CDR3 runs 16 residues. The CDR3 coding sequence is TGTGCCTGGAGCAACATGGGCTCAGGGGTGGGTCAGCCCCAGCATTTT. Its protein is CAWSNMGSGVGQPQHF.

The rearrangement uses TRBV7-2 and TRBJ2-7; no definite D call. Trimming pared 3 bases from V and 2 bases from J, leaving 5 bases between. Germline V CDR1 and CDR2: SGHTA, FQGNSA. This CDR3 has 12 amino acids. This CDR3 is CASSFWPYEQYF. In DNA, the CDR3 is TGTGCCAGCAGCTTCTGGCCCTACGAGCAGTACTTC.

This clonotype was recorded only once. The genes are TRBV20-1 and TRBJ2-1; 7 nucleotides line up with TRBD1. V lost 5 bases, J lost 9 bases, and 7 bases stayed unmatched. CDR1 DFQATT and CDR2 SNEGSKA come from the germline V gene (reference sequence). The CDR3 contains 12 residues. CDR3 loop: CSADDREIEQFF. The CDR3 region has the DNA TGCAGTGCTGATGACAGGGAGATTGAGCAGTTCTTC.

This clonotype appeared a single time. The chain employs TRBV4-3 and TRBJ2-3; TRBD1 agrees at 7 bases. Trimming cost V 0 bases and J 5 bases; bases outside gene matches: 5. Germline V lookup: CDR1 LGHNA, CDR2 YSLEER. The CDR3 sequence is 15 residues long. CDR3 sequence (DNA): TGCGCCAGCAGCCAAGAGCCTAACAGGGGAGATACGCAGTATTTT. Translation: CASSQEPNRGDTQYF.

This chain links TRBV4-3 with TRBJ2-7, with 8 bases aligning to TRBD2. Germline CDR1 LGHNA, CDR2 YSLEER. V was pared by 0 bases and J by 2 bases, with 6 bases of the junction left unmatched. CDR3 size: 16 residues. Here the CDR3 DNA reads TGCGCCAGCAGCCAAGATCTGGGCGGGAGGCCCTACGAGCAGTACTTC. Its translation is CASSQDLGGRPYEQYF.

The chain combines TRBV29-1 with TRBJ2-1; 12 bases match TRBD2. The trim removed 7 bases at V and 8 bases at J, leaving 6 bases unmatched. The CDR3 runs 13 residues. Germline lookup yields CDR1 SQVTM and CDR2 ANQGSEA. The CDR3 here is CSALAGGPDEQFF. CDR3 nucleotide sequence: TGCAGCGCTCTAGCGGGAGGGCCGGATGAGCAGTTCTTC.

This clonotype was found once. The V and J genes are TRBV27 and TRBJ2-7; D remains ambiguous. Per germline, CDR1 MNHEY and CDR2 SMNVEV (reference sequence). V was pared by 4 bases and J by 3 bases, with 10 bases between. CDR3 length: 13 residues. CDR3 nucleotide sequence: TGTGCCAGCAGTTCGCTCATAAACTACGAGCAGTACTTC. It encodes CASSSLINYEQYF.

The chain uses TRBV7-2 and TRBJ2-6, with 7 bases fitting TRBD1. The V and J ends lost 1 base and 2 bases, in that order; junction bases with no gene match: 5. Per the germline V gene, CDR1 is SGHTA and CDR2 is FQGNSA. The CDR3 length is 17 residues. CDR3 in DNA: TGTGCCAGCAGCTTAGGCGTCACAGGGGCTGGGGCCAACGTCCTGACTTTC. This sequence encodes CASSLGVTGAGANVLTF.

This rearrangement joins TRBV2 to TRBJ2-7; 9 bases align to TRBD1. Trimming removed 7 bases from V and 2 bases from J; junction bases left unmatched: 6. The germline gives CDR1 SNHLY, CDR2 FYNNEI. The CDR3 runs 14 residues. This CDR3 is CASKPGQGPYEQYF. The CDR3 coding sequence is TGTGCCAGCAAGCCGGGACAGGGTCCCTACGAGCAGTACTTC. Variable domain in full (rest from reference TRBV2 and TRBJ2-7): EPEVTQTPSHQVTQMGQEVILRCVPISNHLYFYWYRQILGQKVEFLVSFYNNEISEKSEIFDDQFSVERPDGSNFTLKIRSTKLEDSAMYFCASKPGQGPYEQYFGPGTRLTVT.

The CDR3 loop is CASSLGTGVPDSYNEQFF. For the CDR3, the DNA is TGTGCCAGCAGTTTAGGGACAGGGGTCCCTGATTCCTACAATGAGCAGTTCTTC. V and J are TRBV27 and TRBJ2-1; 10 positions agree with TRBD1. This CDR3 spans 18 amino acids. V shed 2 bases and J 1 base; nucleotides not matched to a gene: 8. The germline CDR1 and CDR2 sequences are MNHEY and SMNVEV (reference sequence).

The chain combines TRBV2 with TRBJ2-7, with D uncertain. The germline V gene encodes CDR1 SNHLY and CDR2 FYNNEI. The CDR3 is 14 residues long. Trimming left V 7 bases short and J 0 bases short, with 13 bases between. The CDR3 sequence is CASKELWSSYEQYF. The CDR3 DNA follows: TGTGCCAGCAAAGAACTTTGGAGCTCCTACGAGCAGTACTTC.

The V call is TRBV7-2, the J call TRBJ2-1; D is possibly TRBD1 or TRBD2 (6 bases each). V was clipped by 2 bases and J by 10 bases, with 12 bases between them. The CDR3 is made up of 13 amino acids. Germline CDR1 reads SGHTA; CDR2 reads FQGNSA. The CDR3 bases are TGTGCCAGCAGCTTAAGGGGGGCCGGGGAGCAGTTCTTC. It encodes CASSLRGAGEQFF.

The rearrangement uses TRBV5-1 and TRBJ1-6; D uncertain. The ends were cut back, 0 bases at V and 13 bases at J, with 14 bases in the middle. The CDR3 length is 14 residues. Germline values: CDR1 SGHRS, CDR2 YFSETQ. The CDR3 DNA sequence: TGCGCCAGCAGCTTGGGAGCCCCGCCGGAGCCCCTCCACTTT. This encodes CASSLGAPPEPLHF.

The chain is built from TRBV20-1 and TRBJ1-6; TRBD1 matches 7 bases. Germline V gives CDR1 DFQATT, CDR2 SNEGSKA (reference sequence). There are 13 residues in the CDR3. Losses at the gene ends were 2 bases for V and 9 bases for J; bases not matched to a gene: 4. The DNA of the CDR3 is TGCAGTGCTAGAAAGGGACAGCCTTCACCCCTCCACTTT. This codes for CSARKGQPSPLHF.

The rearrangement joins TRBV12-3 or TRBV12-4 to TRBJ2-5; no definite D call. This CDR3 region has 15 residues. V was trimmed by 1 base and J by 2 bases, leaving 11 bases between them. This CDR3 is CASSLGGGNQETQYF. The DNA of the CDR3 is TGTGCCAGCAGTTTAGGGGGTGGGAATCAAGAGACCCAGTACTTC.

The gene calls are TRBV20-1 and TRBJ2-4, with 9 bases aligning to TRBD2. V gave up 6 bases and J gave up 6 bases; unmatched junction bases: 12. Germline V lookup: CDR1 DFQATT, CDR2 SNEGSKA (reference sequence). This CDR3 region has 15 residues. The CDR3 coding sequence is TGCAGTGCACACGGCTGGCGGGGGGGCCCAAACATTCAGTACTTC. As protein: CSAHGWRGGPNIQYF.

The chain links TRBV6-5 to TRBJ1-5; D is uncertain. CDR3 length: 13 amino acids. Trimming removed 2 bases at V and 7 bases at J, with 9 bases between. Germline CDR1 and CDR2: MNHEY and SVGAGI. This CDR3 is CASSYGTAQPQHF. CDR3 nucleotides: TGTGCCAGCAGTTACGGCACGGCACAGCCCCAGCATTTT.

The chain has TRBV6-6 and TRBJ2-6; TRBD1 might be the D (6 bases). The CDR3 is 15 residues long. V shed 7 bases and J shed 0 bases, with 10 bases lying between them. The germline CDR1 and CDR2 sequences are MNHNY and SVGAGI (reference sequence). The CDR3 region has the DNA TGTGCCAGCACTCGGACAGTCTCTGGGGCCAACGTCCTGACTTTC. It encodes CASTRTVSGANVLTF.

This clonotype was detected a few times. This rearrangement joins TRBV28 to TRBJ2-7; D is undetermined. V shed 4 bases and J shed 3 bases, with 4 bases lying between them. This CDR3 is 11 amino acids long. Germline CDR1 is MDHEN and CDR2 is SYDVKM. The CDR3 protein is CASSSYYEQYV. The CDR3 DNA follows: TGTGCCAGCAGTTCGTACTACGAGCAGTACGTC.